These 24 T cell receptor beta chains were sequenced from one sample in a study of blood T cell repertoires in COVID-19. Sequencing used immunoSEQ multiplex PCR; TCRdb keeps in-frame clones, though not all of them. The sample contains tens of thousands of clones, roughly nine tenths of which appear only once. The sequencing input was peripheral blood. Every receptor here comes from a man aged 50 or older with active COVID-19.

CDR3 nucleotide sequence: TGTGCCACCAGCTCTAGAAAAACAGGGTTAGCCAAAAACATTCAGTACTTC. This encodes CATSSRKTGLAKNIQYF. This chain links TRBV15 with TRBJ2-4; TRBD1 might be the D (6 bases). The CDR3 has 17 amino acids. Germline-derived CDR1 and CDR2 are LNHNV and YYDKDF (reference sequence). V shed 5 bases and J shed 0 bases, with 17 bases lying between them.

The CDR3 spells CASSSKDRGGYTF. In DNA, the CDR3 is TGTGCCAGCTCATCGAAGGACAGAGGCGGCTACACCTTC. The V gene is TRBV18, the J gene TRBJ1-2, with TRBD1 as a possible D gene (6 bases). Germline CDR1 is KGHSH and CDR2 is LQKENI. V gave up 5 bases and J gave up 8 bases, with 15 bases separating them. The CDR3 is made up of 13 amino acids.

In its sample, this clone was seen once. V usage is TRBV5-6 and J usage is TRBJ1-5, with no clear D. Trimming pared 2 bases from V and 0 bases from J, leaving 9 bases between. Germline V lookup: CDR1 SGHDT, CDR2 YYEEEE. The CDR3 has 15 amino acids. CDR3 nucleotides: TGTGCCAGCAGCTTTGGCGGATATAGCAATCAGCCCCAGCATTTT. It translates to CASSFGGYSNQPQHF.

V usage is TRBV4-1 and J usage is TRBJ2-5, with TRBD1 as a possible D gene (5 bases). The CDR3 is made up of 13 amino acids. The V end lost 5 bases, the J end lost 5 bases, and 12 bases lay between the germline ends. The germline V gene has CDR1 MGHRA and CDR2 YSYEKL. The CDR3 sequence: CASSWTRTETQYF. The CDR3, as DNA: TGCGCCAGCAGCTGGACACGGACGGAGACCCAGTACTTC.

V is TRBV27 and J is TRBJ2-1; 13 bases map to TRBD2. CDR1 and CDR2 (germline): MNHEY, SMNVEV (reference sequence). The ends lost 8 bases at V and 1 base at J; junction bases unmatched: 5. The CDR3 runs to 16 residues. CDR3 sequence (DNA): TGTGCCAGCCAAACGACTAGCGGGAGGTCCTACAATGAGCAGTTCTTC. Encoded protein: CASQTTSGRSYNEQFF.

CDR3 sequence reads: CASSSLSLSYNEQFF. In DNA form, the CDR3 reads TGCGCCAGCAGCTCACTTAGCCTCTCCTACAATGAGCAGTTCTTC. V gene TRBV5-1 combines with J gene TRBJ2-1; D call uncertain. Trimming took 3 bases from V and 0 from J, leaving 10 bases between them. From germline, CDR1 is SGHRS and CDR2 YFSETQ. This CDR3 region has 15 residues.

This chain uses TRBV5-6 with TRBJ2-7; D gene uncertain. V dropped 2 bases and J dropped 7 bases, with 7 bases sitting between them. Looked up from germline, CDR1 is SGHDT and CDR2 is YYEEEE. This CDR3 contains 11 residues. The CDR3 region is CASSFVAEQYF. The CDR3 bases are TGTGCCAGCAGCTTCGTGGCTGAGCAGTACTTC.

The chain has TRBV11-3 and TRBJ1-1; D remains unclear. V lost 4 bases to trimming and J lost 3 bases, with 3 bases between them. This CDR3 comprises 11 residues. Germline V gene data show CDR1 as SGHNT and CDR2 as YENEEA. The CDR3 DNA is TGTGCCAGCAGCTCCGACACTGAAGCTTTCTTT. Protein product: CASSSDTEAFF.

This clone was observed at least ten times. The V gene is TRBV6-2 or TRBV6-3, the J gene TRBJ1-2, with 8 positions matching TRBD1. CDR3 length: 16 amino acids. The V gene's germline CDR1 is MNHEY and CDR2 SVGEGT. Trimming cost V 0 bases and J 4 bases; bases outside gene matches: 7. For the CDR3, the DNA is TGTGCCAGCAGTTACTCCCGACAGGGGAGGCCCTATGGCTACACCTTC. As protein: CASSYSRQGRPYGYTF.

The V gene is TRBV11-2, the J gene TRBJ1-6; weak D call: TRBD1 (6 bases). V was trimmed by 4 bases and J by 5 bases, leaving 18 bases between them. Germline values: CDR1 SGHAT, CDR2 FQNNGV. The CDR3 consists of 17 residues. The CDR3 is CASSSRWGRTNNSPLHF. Written as DNA, the CDR3 is TGTGCCAGCAGCTCCAGATGGGGGCGAACGAATAATTCACCCCTCCACTTT.

The chain uses TRBV28 and TRBJ2-1; D may be TRBD1 (6 bases). V lost 6 bases, J lost 4 bases, and 16 bases lay in between. Germline V gene sequence: CDR1 MDHEN, CDR2 SYDVKM. This CDR3 spans 15 amino acids. The CDR3 region has the DNA TGTGCCAGCAGGGAAACAGGGCCCTCATACAATGAGCAGTTCTTC. Amino acids: CASRETGPSYNEQFF. The whole variable domain, filled in from reference TRBV28 and TRBJ2-1, reads DVKVTQSSRYLVKRTGEKVFLECVQDMDHENMFWYRQDPGLGLRLIYFSYDVKMKEKGDIPEGYSVSREKKERFSLILESASTNQTSMYLCASRETGPSYNEQFFGPGTRLTVL.

This clone has a single count. The chain combines TRBV6-1 with TRBJ2-3, with D possibly TRBD1 on 7 matching bases. The CDR3 is 15 amino acids. Germline CDR1 is MNHNS and CDR2 is SASEGT. V dropped 3 bases and J dropped 5 bases, with 15 bases sitting between them. The CDR3, as DNA: TGTGCCAGCAGTGACGGAGGGACAGTATTAGATACGCAGTATTTT. This sequence encodes CASSDGGTVLDTQYF.

V is TRBV6-2 or TRBV6-3 and J is TRBJ1-1, with D maybe TRBD1 (6 bases). The CDR3 has 14 residues. The germline V and J ends were trimmed by 5 bases and 5 bases, with 15 bases remaining between them. The germline V gene encodes CDR1 MNHEY and CDR2 SVGEGT. The CDR3 nucleotides read TGTGCCAGCAGTAACCGAGGGGGTCTAACTGAAGCTTTCTTT. Its protein is CASSNRGGLTEAFF.

The chain carries TRBV19 and TRBJ2-3, with 9 bases matching TRBD2. The ends lost 0 bases at V and 0 bases at J; junction bases unmatched: 4. The CDR3 sequence is 17 residues long. Germline V gene sequence: CDR1 LNHDA, CDR2 SQIVND (reference sequence). CDR3 protein: CASSIDIAGASTDTQYF. DNA of the CDR3: TGTGCCAGTAGTATAGATATAGCGGGAGCCAGCACAGATACGCAGTATTTT.

The J gene is TRBJ2-3, the V gene TRBV9; D may be TRBD2 (5 bases). V lost 1 base, J lost 0 bases, and 6 bases lay in between. Germline CDR1 SGDLS, CDR2 YYNGEE. The CDR3 runs to 14 residues. CDR3 sequence (DNA): TGTGCCAGCAGCGTACGCGGGAGCACAGATACGCAGTATTTT. Translating gives CASSVRGSTDTQYF.

The rearrangement uses TRBV2 and TRBJ2-5; 7 positions agree with TRBD1. The germline V gene has CDR1 SNHLY and CDR2 FYNNEI. Trimming took 6 bases from V and 2 from J; bases not matched to a gene: 9. This CDR3 is 15 amino acids long. CDR3 DNA sequence: TGTGCCAGCAGCCGCGATTGGGACAGACAAGAGACCCAGTACTTC. It encodes CASSRDWDRQETQYF.

The J gene is TRBJ2-3, the V gene TRBV24-1; possibly TRBD2 for D (6 bases). The V end lost 7 bases, the J end lost 7 bases, and 14 bases lay between the germline ends. The CDR3 length is 13 residues. CDR1 is KGHDR and CDR2 is SFDVKD in the germline V gene. Here the CDR3 DNA reads TGTGCCACCAGCGTTATGGGGGGAAATACGCAGTATTTT. Its protein product is CATSVMGGNTQYF.

The chain uses TRBV18 and TRBJ1-5, with TRBD1 as a possible D gene (5 bases). Germline-derived CDR1 and CDR2 are KGHSH and LQKENI. The length of the CDR3 is 14 residues. V lost 2 bases and J lost 5, with 10 bases in between. In DNA form, the CDR3 reads TGTGCCAGCTCACCAAGCCAGGGTCATCAGCCCCAGCATTTT. Encoded protein: CASSPSQGHQPQHF.

The V call is TRBV6-5, the J call TRBJ1-2, with D unresolved. This CDR3 has 15 amino acids. Germline loops: CDR1 MNHEY, CDR2 SVGAGI. Trimming shortened V by 5 bases and J by 9 bases, and 22 bases separated the two germline ends. CDR3 bases: TGTGCCAGCAGTACCCACTTACAGTGGTCTCTTAGCTACACCTTC. The encoded protein is CASSTHLQWSLSYTF.

This sequence joins TRBV24-1 and TRBJ2-1; 7 nucleotides align to TRBD1. J was trimmed by 0 bases and V by 3 bases; bases with no gene match: 4. CDR3 length: 16 residues. CDR1 is KGHDR, CDR2 SFDVKD, per germline. The CDR3 nucleotides are TGTGCCACCAGTGATACCCGGGACAGCTCCTACAATGAGCAGTTCTTC. The encoded protein is CATSDTRDSSYNEQFF.

The CDR3 nucleotides read TGCGCCAGCAGCTTATCAGCAGGGGGCGATGAGCAGTTCTTC. Protein sequence: CASSLSAGGDEQFF. The chain employs TRBV5-1 and TRBJ2-1; 8 positions agree with TRBD1. CDR3 size: 14 residues. With V trimmed by 2 bases and J by 8 bases, 6 bases remained unmatched. Per germline, CDR1 SGHRS and CDR2 YFSETQ.

V and J are TRBV5-1 and TRBJ2-1, with 11 bases fitting TRBD1. Per the germline V gene, CDR1 is SGHRS and CDR2 is YFSETQ. This CDR3 region has 15 residues. V trimming: 4 bases; J trimming: 8 bases; junction bases outside the gene matches: 8. CDR3 sequence reads: CASSNRDRGFDEQFF. For the CDR3, the DNA is TGCGCCAGCAGCAACCGGGACAGGGGGTTCGATGAGCAGTTCTTC.

This clone has only one observation. The chain's CDR3 is CASSRGYTGELFF. CDR3 DNA: TGTGCCAGCAGCCGCGGCTACACCGGGGAGCTGTTTTTT. This sequence joins TRBV12-3 or TRBV12-4 and TRBJ2-2; D is uncertain. The CDR3 spans 13 residues. Trimming stripped 6 bases from V and 3 bases from J, with 8 bases between.

This sequence joins TRBV15 and TRBJ1-2, with D unresolved. This CDR3 spans 14 amino acids. Germline-derived CDR1 and CDR2 are LNHNV and YYDKDF (reference sequence). Deletions cut 0 bases from V and 3 bases from J, with 8 bases between. CDR3 coding DNA: TGTGCCACCAGCAGAGATCTGGTAGACTATGGCTACACCTTC. Its protein product is CATSRDLVDYGYTF. The entire variable domain, with the rest obtained from reference TRBV15 and TRBJ1-2, is as follows: DAMVIQNPRYQVTQFGKPVTLSCSQTLNHNVMYWYQQKSSQAPKLLFHYYDKDFNNEADTPDNFQSRRPNTSFCFLDIRSPGLGDTAMYLCATSRDLVDYGYTFGSGTRLTVV.